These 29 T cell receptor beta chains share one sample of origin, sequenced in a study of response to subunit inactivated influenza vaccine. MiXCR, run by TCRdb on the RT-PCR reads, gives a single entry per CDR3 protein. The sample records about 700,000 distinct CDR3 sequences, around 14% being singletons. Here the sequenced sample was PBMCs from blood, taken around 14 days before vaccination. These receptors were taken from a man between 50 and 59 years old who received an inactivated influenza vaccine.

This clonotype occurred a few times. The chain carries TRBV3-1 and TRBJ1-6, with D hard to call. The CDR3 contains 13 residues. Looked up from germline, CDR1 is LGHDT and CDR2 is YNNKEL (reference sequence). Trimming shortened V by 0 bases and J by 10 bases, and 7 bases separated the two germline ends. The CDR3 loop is CASSQETRSPLHF. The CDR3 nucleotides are TGTGCCAGCAGCCAAGAGACGAGATCACCCCTCCACTTT. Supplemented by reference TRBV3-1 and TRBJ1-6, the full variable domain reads DTAVSQTPKYLVTQMGNDKSIKCEQNLGHDTMYWYKQDSKKFLKIMFSYNNKELIINETVPNRFSPKSPDKAHLNLHINSLELGDSAVYFCASSQETRSPLHFGNGTRLTVT.

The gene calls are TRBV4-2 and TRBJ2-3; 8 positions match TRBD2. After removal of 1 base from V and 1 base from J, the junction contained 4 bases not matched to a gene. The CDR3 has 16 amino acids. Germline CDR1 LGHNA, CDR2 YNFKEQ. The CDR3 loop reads CASSQVRREGTDTQYF. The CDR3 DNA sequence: TGTGCCAGCAGCCAAGTTCGGCGGGAGGGCACAGATACGCAGTATTTT.

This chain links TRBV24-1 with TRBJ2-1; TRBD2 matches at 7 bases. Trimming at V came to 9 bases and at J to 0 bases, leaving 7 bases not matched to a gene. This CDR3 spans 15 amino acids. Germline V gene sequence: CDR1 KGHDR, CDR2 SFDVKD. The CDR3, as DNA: TGTGCCACCTCCCCCGGGGGGAGCTCCTACAATGAGCAGTTCTTC. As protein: CATSPGGSSYNEQFF.

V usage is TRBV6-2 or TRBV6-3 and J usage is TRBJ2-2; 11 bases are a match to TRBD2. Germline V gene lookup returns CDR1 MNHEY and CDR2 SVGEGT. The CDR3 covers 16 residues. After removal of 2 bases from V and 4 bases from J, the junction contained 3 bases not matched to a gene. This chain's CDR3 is CASSYGGLAATGELFF. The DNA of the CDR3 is TGTGCCAGCAGTTACGGGGGACTAGCGGCCACCGGGGAGCTGTTTTTT.

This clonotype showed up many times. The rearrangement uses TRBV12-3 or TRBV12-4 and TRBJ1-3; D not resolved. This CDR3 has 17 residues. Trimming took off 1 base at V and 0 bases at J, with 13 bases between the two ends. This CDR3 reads CASSLVGSILSGNTIYF. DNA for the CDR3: TGTGCCAGCAGTTTAGTCGGCAGCATCCTCTCTGGAAACACCATATATTTT.

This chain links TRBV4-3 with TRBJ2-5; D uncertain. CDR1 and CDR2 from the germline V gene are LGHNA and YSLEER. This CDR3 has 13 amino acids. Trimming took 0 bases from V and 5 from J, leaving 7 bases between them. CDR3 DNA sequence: TGCGCCAGCAGCCAAGATATGGGGGAGACCCAGTACTTC. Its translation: CASSQDMGETQYF.

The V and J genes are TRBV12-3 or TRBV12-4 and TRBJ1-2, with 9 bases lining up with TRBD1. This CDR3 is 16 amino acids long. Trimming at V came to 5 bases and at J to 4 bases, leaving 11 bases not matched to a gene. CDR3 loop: CASSPGQGRGVYGYTF. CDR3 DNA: TGTGCCAGCAGTCCGGGACAGGGAAGGGGCGTCTATGGCTACACCTTC.

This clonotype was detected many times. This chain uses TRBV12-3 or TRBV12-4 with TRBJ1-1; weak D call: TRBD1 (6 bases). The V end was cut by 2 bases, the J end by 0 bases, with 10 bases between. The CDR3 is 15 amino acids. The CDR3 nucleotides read TGTGCCAGCAGTTTATCTCAGGGGATGAACACTGAAGCTTTCTTT. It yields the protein CASSLSQGMNTEAFF.

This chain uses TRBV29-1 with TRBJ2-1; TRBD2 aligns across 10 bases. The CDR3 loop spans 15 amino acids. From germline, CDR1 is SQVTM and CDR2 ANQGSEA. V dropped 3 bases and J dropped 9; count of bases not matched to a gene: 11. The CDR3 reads CSVDRSGRAQGEQFF. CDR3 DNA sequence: TGCAGCGTTGATAGGAGCGGGAGGGCCCAGGGTGAGCAGTTCTTC.

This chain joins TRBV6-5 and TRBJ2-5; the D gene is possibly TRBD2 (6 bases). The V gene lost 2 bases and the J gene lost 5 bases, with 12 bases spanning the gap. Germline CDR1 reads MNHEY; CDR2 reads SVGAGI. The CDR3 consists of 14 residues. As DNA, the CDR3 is TGTGCCAGCAGTTACGGAGCGGCGGGGGAGACCCAGTACTTC. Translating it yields CASSYGAAGETQYF.

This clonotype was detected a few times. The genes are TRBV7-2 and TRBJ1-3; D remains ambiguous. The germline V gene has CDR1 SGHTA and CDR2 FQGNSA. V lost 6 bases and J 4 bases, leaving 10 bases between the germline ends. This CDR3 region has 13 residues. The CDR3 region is CASRIGMGNTIYF. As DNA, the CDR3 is TGTGCCAGCAGAATCGGCATGGGAAACACCATATATTTT.

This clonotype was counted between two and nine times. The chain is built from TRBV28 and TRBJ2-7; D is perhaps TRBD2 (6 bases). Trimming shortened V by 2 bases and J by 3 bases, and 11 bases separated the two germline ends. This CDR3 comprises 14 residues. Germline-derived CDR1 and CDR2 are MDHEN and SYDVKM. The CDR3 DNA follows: TGTGCCAGCAGTTTACTTCCGGGAGTCTACGAGCAGTACTTC. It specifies CASSLLPGVYEQYF.

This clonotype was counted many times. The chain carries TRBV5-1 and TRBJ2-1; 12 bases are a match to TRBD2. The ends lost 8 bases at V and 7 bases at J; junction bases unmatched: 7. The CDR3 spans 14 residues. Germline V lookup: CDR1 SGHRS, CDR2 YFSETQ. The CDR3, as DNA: TGCGCCAGTTCGACTAGCGGGAGAGGTAATGAGCAGTTCTTC. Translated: CASSTSGRGNEQFF.

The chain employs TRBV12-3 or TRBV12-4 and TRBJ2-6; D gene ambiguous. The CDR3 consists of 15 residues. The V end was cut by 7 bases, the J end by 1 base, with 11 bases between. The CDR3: CASILLGSGANVLTF. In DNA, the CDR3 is TGTGCCAGCATCCTCTTGGGTTCTGGGGCCAACGTCCTGACTTTC.

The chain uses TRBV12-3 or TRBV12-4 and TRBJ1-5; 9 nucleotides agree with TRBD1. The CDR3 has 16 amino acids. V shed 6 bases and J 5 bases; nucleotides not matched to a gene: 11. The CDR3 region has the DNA TGTGCCAGCAGCCACAGGACAGGGGTAAGAGATCAGCCCCAGCATTTT. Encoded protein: CASSHRTGVRDQPQHF.

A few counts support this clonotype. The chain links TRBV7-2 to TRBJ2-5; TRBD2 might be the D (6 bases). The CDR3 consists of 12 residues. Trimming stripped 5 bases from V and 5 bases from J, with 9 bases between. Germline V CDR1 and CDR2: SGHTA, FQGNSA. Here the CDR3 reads CASSREMETQYF. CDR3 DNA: TGTGCCAGCAGCCGGGAGATGGAGACCCAGTACTTC. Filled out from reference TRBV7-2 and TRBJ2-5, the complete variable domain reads GAGVSQSPSNKVTEKGKDVELRCDPISGHTALYWYRQSLGQGLEFLIYFQGNSAPDKSGLPSDRFSAERTGGSVSTLTIQRTQQEDSAVYLCASSREMETQYFGPGTRLLVL.

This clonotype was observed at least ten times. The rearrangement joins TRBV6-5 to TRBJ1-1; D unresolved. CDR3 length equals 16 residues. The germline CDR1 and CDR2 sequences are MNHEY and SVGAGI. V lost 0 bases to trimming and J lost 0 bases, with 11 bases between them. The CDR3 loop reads CASSYSINILNTEAFF. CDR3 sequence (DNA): TGTGCCAGCAGTTACTCGATAAACATACTGAACACTGAAGCTTTCTTT.

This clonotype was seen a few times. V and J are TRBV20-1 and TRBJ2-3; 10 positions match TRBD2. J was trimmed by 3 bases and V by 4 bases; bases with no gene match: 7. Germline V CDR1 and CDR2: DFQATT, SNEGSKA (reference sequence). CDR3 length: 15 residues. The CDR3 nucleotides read TGCAGTGCTATTCAGCGGGGGGGCCGGACAGATACGCAGTATTTT. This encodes CSAIQRGGRTDTQYF.

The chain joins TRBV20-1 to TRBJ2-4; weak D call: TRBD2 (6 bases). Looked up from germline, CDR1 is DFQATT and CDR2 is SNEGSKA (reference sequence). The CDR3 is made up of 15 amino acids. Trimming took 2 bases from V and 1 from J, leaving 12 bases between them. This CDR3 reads CSARPGDDAKNIQYF. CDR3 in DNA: TGCAGTGCTAGACCGGGAGACGATGCCAAAAACATTCAGTACTTC.

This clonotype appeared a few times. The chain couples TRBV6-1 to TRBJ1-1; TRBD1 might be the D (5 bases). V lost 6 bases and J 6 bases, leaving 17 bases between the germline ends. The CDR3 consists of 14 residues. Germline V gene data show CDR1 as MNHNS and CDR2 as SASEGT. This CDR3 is CASRGAGGRSEAFF. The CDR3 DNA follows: TGTGCCAGCAGGGGAGCGGGGGGAAGGTCTGAAGCTTTCTTT.

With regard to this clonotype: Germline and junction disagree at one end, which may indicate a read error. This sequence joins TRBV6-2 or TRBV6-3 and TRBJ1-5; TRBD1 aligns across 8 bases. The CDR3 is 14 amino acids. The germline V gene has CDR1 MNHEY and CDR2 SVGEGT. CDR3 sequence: CASRSDRDNQAQHF. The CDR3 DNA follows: TGTGCCAGCAGATCGGACAGGGATAATCAGGCCCAGCATTTT.

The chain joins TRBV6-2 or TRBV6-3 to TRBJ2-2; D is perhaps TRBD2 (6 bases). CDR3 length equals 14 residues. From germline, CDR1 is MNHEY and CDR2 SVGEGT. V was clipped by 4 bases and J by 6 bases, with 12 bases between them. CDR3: CASSFIAGPGELFF. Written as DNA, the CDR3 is TGTGCCAGCAGTTTTATCGCGGGACCCGGGGAGCTGTTTTTT.

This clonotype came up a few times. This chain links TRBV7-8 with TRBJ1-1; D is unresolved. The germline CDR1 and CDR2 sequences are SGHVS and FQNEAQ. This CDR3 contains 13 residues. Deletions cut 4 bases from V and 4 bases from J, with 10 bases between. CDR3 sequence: CASSSLSGTEAFF. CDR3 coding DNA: TGTGCCAGCAGCTCTCTCTCTGGCACTGAAGCTTTCTTT.

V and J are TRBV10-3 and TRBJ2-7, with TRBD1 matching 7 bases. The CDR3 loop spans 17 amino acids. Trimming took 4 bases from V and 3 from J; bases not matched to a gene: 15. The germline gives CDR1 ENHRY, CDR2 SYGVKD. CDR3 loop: CAISVPWSGGGNYEQYF. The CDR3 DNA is TGTGCCATCAGTGTTCCATGGTCAGGGGGTGGAAACTACGAGCAGTACTTC.

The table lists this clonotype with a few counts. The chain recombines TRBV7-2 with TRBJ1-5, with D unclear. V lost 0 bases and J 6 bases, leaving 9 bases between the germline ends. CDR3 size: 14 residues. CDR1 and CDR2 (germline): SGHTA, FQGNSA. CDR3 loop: CASSLAGLPQPQHF. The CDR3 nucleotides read TGTGCCAGCAGCTTAGCGGGGTTGCCTCAGCCCCAGCATTTT. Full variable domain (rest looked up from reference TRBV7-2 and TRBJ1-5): GAGVSQSPSNKVTEKGKDVELRCDPISGHTALYWYRQSLGQGLEFLIYFQGNSAPDKSGLPSDRFSAERTGGSVSTLTIQRTQQEDSAVYLCASSLAGLPQPQHFGDGTRLSIL.

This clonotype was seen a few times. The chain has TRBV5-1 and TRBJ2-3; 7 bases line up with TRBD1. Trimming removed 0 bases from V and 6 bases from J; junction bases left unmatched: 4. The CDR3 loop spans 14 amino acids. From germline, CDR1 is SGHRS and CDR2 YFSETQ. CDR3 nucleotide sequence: TGCGCCAGCAGCTTGGGACAGGGTCGGGATACGCAGTATTTT. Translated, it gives CASSLGQGRDTQYF. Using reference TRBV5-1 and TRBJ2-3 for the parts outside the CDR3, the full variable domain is KAGVTQTPRYLIKTRGQQVTLSCSPISGHRSVSWYQQTPGQGLQFLFEYFSETQRNKGNFPGRFSGRQFSNSRSEMNVSTLELGDSALYLCASSLGQGRDTQYFGPGTRLTVL.

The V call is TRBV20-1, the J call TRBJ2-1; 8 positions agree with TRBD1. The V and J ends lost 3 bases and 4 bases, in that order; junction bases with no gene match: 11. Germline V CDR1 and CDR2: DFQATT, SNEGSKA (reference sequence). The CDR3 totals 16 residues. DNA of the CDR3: TGCAGTGCTAGTGAGAGTGCGACAGGGGCATACAATGAGCAGTTCTTC. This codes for CSASESATGAYNEQFF.

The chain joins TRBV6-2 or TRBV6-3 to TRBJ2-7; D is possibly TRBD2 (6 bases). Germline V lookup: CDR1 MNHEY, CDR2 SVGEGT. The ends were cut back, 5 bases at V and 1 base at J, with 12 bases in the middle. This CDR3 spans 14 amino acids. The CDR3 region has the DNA TGTGCCAGCAGTCCCCGCGGGGCGTCCTACGAGCAGTACTTC. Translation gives CASSPRGASYEQYF.

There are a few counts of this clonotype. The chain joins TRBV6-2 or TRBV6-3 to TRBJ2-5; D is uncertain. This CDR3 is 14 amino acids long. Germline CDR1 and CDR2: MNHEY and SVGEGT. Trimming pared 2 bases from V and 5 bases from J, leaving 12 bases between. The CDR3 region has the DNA TGTGCCAGCAGTTACCTAGGTTTTGGGGAGACCCAGTACTTC. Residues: CASSYLGFGETQYF.